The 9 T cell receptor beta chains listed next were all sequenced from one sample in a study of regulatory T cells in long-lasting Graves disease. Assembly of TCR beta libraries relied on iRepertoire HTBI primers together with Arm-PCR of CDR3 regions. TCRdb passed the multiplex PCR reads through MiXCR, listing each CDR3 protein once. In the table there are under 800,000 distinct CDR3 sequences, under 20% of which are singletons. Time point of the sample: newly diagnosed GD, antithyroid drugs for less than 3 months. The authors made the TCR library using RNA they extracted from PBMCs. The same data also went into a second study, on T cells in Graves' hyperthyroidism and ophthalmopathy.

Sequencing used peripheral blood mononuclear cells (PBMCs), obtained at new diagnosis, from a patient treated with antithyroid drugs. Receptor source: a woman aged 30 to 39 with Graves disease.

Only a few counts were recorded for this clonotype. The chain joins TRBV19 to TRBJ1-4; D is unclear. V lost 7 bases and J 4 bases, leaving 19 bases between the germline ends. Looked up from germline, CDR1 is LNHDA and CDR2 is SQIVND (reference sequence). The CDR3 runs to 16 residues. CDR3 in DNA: TGTGCCAGTACCCCAGACCCCTGGGATTATAATGAAAAACTGTTTTTT. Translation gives CASTPDPWDYNEKLFF.

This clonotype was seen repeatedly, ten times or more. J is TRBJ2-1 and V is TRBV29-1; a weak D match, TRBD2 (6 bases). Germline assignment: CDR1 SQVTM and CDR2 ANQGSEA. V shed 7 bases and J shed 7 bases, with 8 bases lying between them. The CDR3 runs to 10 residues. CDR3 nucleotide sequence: TGCAGCGGGGGAGGTAATGAGCAGTTCTTC. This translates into CSGGGNEQFF.

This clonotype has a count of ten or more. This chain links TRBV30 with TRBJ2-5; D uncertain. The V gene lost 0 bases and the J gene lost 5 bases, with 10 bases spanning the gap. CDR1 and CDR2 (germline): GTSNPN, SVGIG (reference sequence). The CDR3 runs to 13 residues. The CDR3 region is CAWSVSGRETQYF. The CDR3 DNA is TGTGCCTGGAGTGTATCCGGGCGGGAGACCCAGTACTTC.

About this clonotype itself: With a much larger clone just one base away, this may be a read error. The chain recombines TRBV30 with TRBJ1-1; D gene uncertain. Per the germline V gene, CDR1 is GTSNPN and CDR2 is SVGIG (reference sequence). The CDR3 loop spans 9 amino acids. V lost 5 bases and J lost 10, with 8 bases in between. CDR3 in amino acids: CAWGGGAFF. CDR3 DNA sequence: TGTGCCTGGGGTGGAGGAGCTTTCTTT.

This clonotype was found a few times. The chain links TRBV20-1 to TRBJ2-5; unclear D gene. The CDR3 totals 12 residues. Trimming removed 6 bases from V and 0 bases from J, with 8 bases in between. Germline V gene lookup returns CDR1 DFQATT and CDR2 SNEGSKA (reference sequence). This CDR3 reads CSAVQYQETQYF. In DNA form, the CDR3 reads TGCAGTGCGGTACAGTACCAAGAGACCCAGTACTTC.

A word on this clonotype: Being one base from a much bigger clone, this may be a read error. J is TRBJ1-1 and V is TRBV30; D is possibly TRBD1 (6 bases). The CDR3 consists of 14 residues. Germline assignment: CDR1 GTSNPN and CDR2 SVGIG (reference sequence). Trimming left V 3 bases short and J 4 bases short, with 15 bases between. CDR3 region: CAWSWGHLSTEAFF. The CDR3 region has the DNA TGTGCCTGGAGCTGGGGACATCTGAGCACTGAAGCTTTCTTT. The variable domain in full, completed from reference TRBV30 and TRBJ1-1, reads SQTIHQWPATLVQPVGSPLSLECTVEGTSNPNLYWYRQAAGRGLQLLFYSVGIGQISSEVPQNLSASRPQDRQFILSSKKLLLSDSGFYLCAWSWGHLSTEAFFGQGTRLTVV.

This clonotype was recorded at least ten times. The CDR3 loop reads CASSPSGQGRPEAFF. CDR3 nucleotides: TGTGCCAGCAGTCCCTCGGGACAGGGGAGACCTGAAGCTTTCTTT. The chain is built from TRBV12-3 or TRBV12-4 and TRBJ1-1, with 10 bases identical to TRBD1. The junction had 9 bases not matched to a gene; V was cut back by 5 bases and J by 6 bases. The CDR3 sequence is 15 residues long.

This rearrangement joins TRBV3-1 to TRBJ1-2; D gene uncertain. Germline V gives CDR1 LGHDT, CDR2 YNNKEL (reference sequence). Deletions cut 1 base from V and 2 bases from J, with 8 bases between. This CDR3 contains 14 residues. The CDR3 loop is CASSQGSVNYGYTF. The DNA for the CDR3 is TGTGCCAGCAGCCAAGGGTCGGTCAACTATGGCTACACCTTC.

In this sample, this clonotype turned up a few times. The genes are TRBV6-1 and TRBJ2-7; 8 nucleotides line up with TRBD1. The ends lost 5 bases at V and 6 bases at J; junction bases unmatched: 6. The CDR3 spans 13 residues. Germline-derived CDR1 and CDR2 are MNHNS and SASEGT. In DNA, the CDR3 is TGTGCCAGCAGTCTCAGGGGGCCCTCCGAGCAGTACTTC. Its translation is CASSLRGPSEQYF.